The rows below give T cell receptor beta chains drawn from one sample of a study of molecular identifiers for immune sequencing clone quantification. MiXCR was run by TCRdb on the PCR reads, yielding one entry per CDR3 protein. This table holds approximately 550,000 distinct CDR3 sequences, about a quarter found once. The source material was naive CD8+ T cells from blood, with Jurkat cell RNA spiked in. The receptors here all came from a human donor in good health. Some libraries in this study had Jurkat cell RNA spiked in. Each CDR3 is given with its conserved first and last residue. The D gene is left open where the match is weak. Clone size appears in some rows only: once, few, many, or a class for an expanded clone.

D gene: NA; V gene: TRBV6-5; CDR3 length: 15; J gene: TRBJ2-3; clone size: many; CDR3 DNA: TGTGCCAGCAGTTATGTGTCGGGGAGCACAGATACGCAGTATTTT; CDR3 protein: CASSYVSGSTDTQYF
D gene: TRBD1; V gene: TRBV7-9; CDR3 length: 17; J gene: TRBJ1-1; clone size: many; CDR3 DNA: TGTGCCAGCAGTTTGGACAGGGGTAAGGGGCTGAACACTGAAGCTTTCTTT; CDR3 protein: CASSLDRGKGLNTEAFF
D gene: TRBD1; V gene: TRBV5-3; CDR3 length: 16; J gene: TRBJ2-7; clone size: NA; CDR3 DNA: TGTGCCAGCAGCTTGGAGGCCACCGGGACAGGGGTCGAGCAGTACTTC; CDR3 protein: CASSLEATGTGVEQYF
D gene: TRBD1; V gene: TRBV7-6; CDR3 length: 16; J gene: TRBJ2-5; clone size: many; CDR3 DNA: TGTGCCAGCAGCTTAGGAGTCAGGGGGACGCGAGAGACCCAGTACTTC; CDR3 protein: CASSLGVRGTRETQYF
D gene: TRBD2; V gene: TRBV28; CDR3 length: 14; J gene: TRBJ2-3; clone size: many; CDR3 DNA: TGTGCCAGCAGCCCGGGACTAGTGGCAGATACGCAGTATTTT; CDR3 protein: CASSPGLVADTQYF
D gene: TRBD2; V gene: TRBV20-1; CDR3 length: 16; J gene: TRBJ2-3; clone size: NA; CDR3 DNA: TGCAGTGCTCCTGACTTATCGCGGGGGGGCGGGGATACGCAGTATTTT; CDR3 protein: CSAPDLSRGGGDTQYF
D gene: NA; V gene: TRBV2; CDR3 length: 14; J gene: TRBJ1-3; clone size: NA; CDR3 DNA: TGTGCCAGCAGTGACGTCCTTTCTGGAAACACCATATATTTT; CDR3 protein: CASSDVLSGNTIYF
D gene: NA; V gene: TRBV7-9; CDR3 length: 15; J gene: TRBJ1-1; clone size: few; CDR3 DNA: TGTGCCAGCAACCTCCCATTGGGGGAAGACACTGAAGCTTTCTTT; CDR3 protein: CASNLPLGEDTEAFF
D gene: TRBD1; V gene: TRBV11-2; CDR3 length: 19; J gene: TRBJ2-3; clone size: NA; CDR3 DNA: TGTGCCAGCAGCTTAGTGATGGGACAGGGGATCGGAGGCACAGATACGCAGTATTTT; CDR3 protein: CASSLVMGQGIGGTDTQYF
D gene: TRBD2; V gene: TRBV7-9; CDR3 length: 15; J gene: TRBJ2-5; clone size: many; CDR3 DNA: TGTGCCAGCAGCTTACCCCTCGCGGGAGAAGAGACCCAGTACTTC; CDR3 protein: CASSLPLAGEETQYF
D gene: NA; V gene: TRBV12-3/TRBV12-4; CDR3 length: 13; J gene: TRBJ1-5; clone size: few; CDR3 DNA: TGTGCCAGCAGTTTTGCGCTATTGGGGACCCAGCATTTT; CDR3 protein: CASSFALLGTQHF
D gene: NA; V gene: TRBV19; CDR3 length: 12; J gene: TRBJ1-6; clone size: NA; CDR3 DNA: TGTGCCAGTAGTATAGGAAATTCACCCCTCCACTTT; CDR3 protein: CASSIGNSPLHF
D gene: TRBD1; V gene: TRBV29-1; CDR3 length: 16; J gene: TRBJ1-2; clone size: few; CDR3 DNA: TGCAGCGTTGGGGCCGAGGGGGCGTCGGCTAACTATGGCTACACCTTC; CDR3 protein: CSVGAEGASANYGYTF
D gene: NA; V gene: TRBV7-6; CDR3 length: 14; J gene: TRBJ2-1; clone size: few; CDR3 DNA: TGTGCCAGCAGCCTTATGGCGGGGTACAATGAGCAGTTCTTC; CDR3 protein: CASSLMAGYNEQFF
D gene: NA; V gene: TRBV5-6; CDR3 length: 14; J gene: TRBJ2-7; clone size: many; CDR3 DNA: TGTGCCAGCAGCGACGGGACTGCCCTCCGCGAGCAGTACTTC; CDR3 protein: CASSDGTALREQYF